This entry is about one T cell receptor (beta chain). The CD4+ fraction was divided into a CD45RA+ naive subset and a CD45RA-negative memory subset. Trimming pared 5 bases from V and 8 bases from J, leaving 16 bases between. Germline CDR1 and CDR2: SGHAT and FQNNGV. There are 14 residues in the CDR3. Assay used: immunoSEQ multiplex PCR; TCRdb lists only in-frame clones, some missing. The sample holds 2 million to 2.5 million clones, approximately 96% seen once. This sample was included in a study of shared clonotypes between healthy human individuals. Study overall: The donors, two women and a few men, were aged 18 to 49.

This clonotype was sampled from a man aged 18 to 30 in good health. The V gene is TRBV11-2, the J gene TRBJ2-1, with TRBD2 as a possible D gene (5 bases). Sequencing input: naive CD4+ T cells sorted from blood. This sample's subset: CD45RA+ positively selected. The CDR3 nucleotides read TGTGCCAGCAGCACAGCAGAGCGGCCCGATGAGCAGTTCTTC. Amino acid sequence: CASSTAERPDEQFF.